Presented here are 9 T cell receptor beta chains from one specimen sequenced in a study of blood T cell repertoires in COVID-19. Produced via immunoSEQ multiplex PCR; TCRdb's table is partial and in-frame only. This table has 200,000 to 250,000 clones, roughly nine tenths appearing once. What was sequenced was peripheral blood. The receptors stem from a woman in her forties or fifties with COVID-19, enrolled during active disease.

The chain uses TRBV19 and TRBJ1-6, with 7 bases lining up with TRBD1. Germline-derived CDR1 and CDR2 are LNHDA and SQIVND (reference sequence). V shed 3 bases and J 7 bases; nucleotides not matched to a gene: 0. The CDR3 consists of 13 residues. The CDR3 here is CASSMGQNSPLHF. The CDR3 nucleotides are TGTGCCAGTAGTATGGGACAGAATTCACCCCTCCACTTT.

The J gene is TRBJ2-7, the V gene TRBV11-2; D is uncertain. V was trimmed by 1 base and J by 4 bases, leaving 5 bases between them. This CDR3 contains 12 residues. CDR1 is SGHAT and CDR2 is FQNNGV in the germline V gene. CDR3 sequence reads: CASSLGAYEQYV. In DNA form, the CDR3 reads TGTGCCAGCAGCTTAGGTGCGTACGAGCAGTACGTC.

The chain couples TRBV27 to TRBJ2-7; the match to TRBD1 covers 7 bases. This CDR3 is 12 amino acids long. CDR1 and CDR2 (germline): MNHEY, SMNVEV (reference sequence). Trimming cost V 5 bases and J 4 bases; bases outside gene matches: 2. The CDR3 nucleotides read TGTGCCAGCAGTCAGACAGGGTACGAGCAGTACTTC. Residues: CASSQTGYEQYF.

V is TRBV11-3 and J is TRBJ1-1; 8 bases fit TRBD1. V lost 11 bases to trimming and J lost 3 bases; unmatched junction nucleotides: 5. Germline values: CDR1 SGHNT, CDR2 YENEEA. This CDR3 spans 12 amino acids. The CDR3 protein is CAGQGDDTEAFF. CDR3 in DNA: TGTGCCGGACAGGGCGACGACACTGAAGCTTTCTTT.

V gene TRBV28 combines with J gene TRBJ2-6, with 8 bases matching TRBD1. V shed 5 bases and J 0 bases; nucleotides not matched to a gene: 3. CDR1 is MDHEN, CDR2 SYDVKM, per germline. CDR3 length equals 16 residues. The CDR3 here is CASSPRGLSGANVLTF. CDR3 nucleotide sequence: TGTGCCAGCAGTCCCAGGGGGCTCTCTGGGGCCAACGTCCTGACTTTC.

The chain carries TRBV5-6 and TRBJ2-5; 7 bases map to TRBD2. CDR1 and CDR2 (germline): SGHDT, YYEEEE. The CDR3 loop spans 14 amino acids. Losses at the gene ends were 0 bases for V and 2 bases for J; bases not matched to a gene: 1. CDR3 sequence (DNA): TGTGCCAGCAGCTTGGGCGGGGGACAAGAGACCCAGTACTTC. Translating it yields CASSLGGGQETQYF.

V is TRBV11-3 and J is TRBJ2-1; 13 bases agree with TRBD2. Trimming removed 5 bases from V and 3 bases from J; junction bases left unmatched: 4. The CDR3 spans 16 residues. Germline CDR1 and CDR2: SGHNT and YENEEA. The CDR3 loop is CASSIGTSGIYNEQFF. The CDR3 DNA reads as TGTGCCAGCAGCATAGGGACTAGCGGGATCTACAATGAGCAGTTCTTC.

V gene TRBV5-6 combines with J gene TRBJ2-7; TRBD1 matches at 8 bases. The length of the CDR3 is 14 residues. Germline V gene lookup returns CDR1 SGHDT and CDR2 YYEEEE. J was trimmed by 2 bases and V by 0 bases; bases with no gene match: 1. CDR3 in DNA: TGTGCCAGCAGCTTGGGGACAGGGACCTACGAGCAGTACGTC. Its translation: CASSLGTGTYEQYV.

This chain uses TRBV5-1 with TRBJ1-4; D is possibly TRBD1 (5 bases). Germline assignment: CDR1 SGHRS and CDR2 YFSETQ. The V end lost 1 base, the J end lost 8 bases, and 12 bases lay between the germline ends. The CDR3 loop spans 14 amino acids. CDR3 sequence reads: CASSLTGEHEKLFF. The CDR3 DNA reads TGCGCCAGCAGCTTGACGGGGGAACACGAAAAACTGTTTTTT.